Each of the 28 T cell receptor beta chains below was sequenced from the same sample in a study of PD-L1 blockade in urothelial cancer. The time point here: peripheral blood 6 weeks after treatment start. TCRdb's table, derived via immunoSEQ multiplex PCR, lists solely in-frame clones and lacks some. The table shows about 35,000 clones, with more than 75% occurring only once. The input for sequencing was PBMCs, taken around atezolizumab (anti-PD-L1) treatment. The receptor source for this set is a man aged 35-49 years with urothelial cancer.

This clone was found once. This chain links TRBV28 with TRBJ1-2, with TRBD1 matching over 10 bases. Germline V gene lookup returns CDR1 MDHEN and CDR2 SYDVKM. The CDR3 is 13 residues long. CDR3 nucleotide sequence: TGTGCGACCCCGGGACAGGGGAACTATGGCTACACCTTC. Residues: CATPGQGNYGYTF.

The V and J genes are TRBV12-5 and TRBJ2-5, with 8 bases fitting TRBD1. This CDR3 has 16 amino acids. Germline V gene data show CDR1 as LGHNT and CDR2 as FRNRAP. J lost 1 base, V lost 5 bases, and 9 bases had no gene match. CDR3 sequence reads: CASGPGQGSFQETQYF. The CDR3 coding sequence is TGTGCTAGTGGTCCAGGACAGGGAAGTTTCCAAGAGACCCAGTACTTC.

The gene calls are TRBV21-1 and TRBJ2-5; TRBD1, as called in the table, went unchecked against the DNA. TRBV21-1 is designated a pseudogene. The CDR3 runs to 13 residues. CDR3 residues: CAPRGQGVETQYF. The CDR3 DNA is TGTGCCCCAAGGGGACAGGGGGTAGAGACCCAGTACTTC.

The chain couples TRBV6-5 to TRBJ2-7; D is perhaps TRBD2 (5 bases). The CDR3 is made up of 14 amino acids. The germline V gene encodes CDR1 MNHEY and CDR2 SVGAGI. The V gene lost 2 bases and the J gene lost 4 bases, with 12 bases spanning the gap. Written as DNA, the CDR3 is TGTGCCAGCAGTTACACTGAGGGCCCATACGAGCAGTACTTC. Protein product: CASSYTEGPYEQYF.

This chain uses TRBV19 with TRBJ2-7; 10 nucleotides agree with TRBD2. J was trimmed by 4 bases and V by 4 bases; bases with no gene match: 10. Germline loops: CDR1 LNHDA, CDR2 SQIVND (reference sequence). The CDR3 runs to 16 residues. The CDR3, as DNA: TGTGCCAGTAGTACCCTAGGGGCTAGCGGGAGTTACGAGCAGTACTTC. Residues: CASSTLGASGSYEQYF.

V usage is TRBV11-2 and J usage is TRBJ2-7, with 11 bases identical to TRBD2. CDR3 size: 16 residues. Germline V gene data show CDR1 as SGHAT and CDR2 as FQNNGV. V trimming: 3 bases; J trimming: 7 bases; junction bases outside the gene matches: 11. The chain's CDR3 is CASSFPLLAGATEQYF. CDR3 bases: TGTGCCAGCAGCTTCCCCCTACTAGCGGGAGCAACGGAGCAGTACTTC.

The rearrangement links TRBV6-1 to TRBJ2-3, with a tentative D call TRBD1 (6 bases). In germline, CDR1 is MNHNS, CDR2 SASEGT. This CDR3 has 13 residues. V lost 4 bases and J lost 6, with 11 bases in between. CDR3 DNA sequence: TGTGCCAGCAGTGGGACCAGGGGCGATACGCAGTATTTT. This translates into CASSGTRGDTQYF.

The rearrangement uses TRBV28 and TRBJ2-7, with 13 bases lining up with TRBD2. V lost 8 bases to trimming and J lost 4 bases; unmatched junction nucleotides: 8. This CDR3 contains 15 residues. Germline-derived CDR1 and CDR2 are MDHEN and SYDVKM. CDR3: CASGKPGLAGYEQYF. CDR3 nucleotides: TGTGCCAGCGGAAAACCGGGACTAGCGGGGTACGAGCAGTACTTC.

The rearrangement uses TRBV7-2 and TRBJ1-3, with a possible D match to TRBD1 (6 bases). The CDR3 sequence is 14 residues long. Trimming removed 7 bases at V and 0 bases at J, with 10 bases between. Germline V gene lookup returns CDR1 SGHTA and CDR2 FQGNSA. The CDR3 here is CASTEDSSGNTIYF. CDR3 coding DNA: TGTGCCAGCACCGAGGACAGCTCTGGAAACACCATATATTTT. Full variable domain (missing parts from reference TRBV7-2 and TRBJ1-3): GAGVSQSPSNKVTEKGKDVELRCDPISGHTALYWYRQSLGQGLEFLIYFQGNSAPDKSGLPSDRFSAERTGGSVSTLTIQRTQQEDSAVYLCASTEDSSGNTIYFGEGSWLTVV.

Written as DNA, the CDR3 is TGTGCCAGCAGCAAAGGGGATCTGGGGCGGGAGACGGAAACCCTCACAGATACGCAGTATTTT. The encoded protein is CASSKGDLGRETETLTDTQYF. V gene TRBV21-1 combines with J gene TRBJ2-3; the DNA was not compared with TRBD2, the D call given in the table. TRBV21-1 constitutes a pseudogene. The CDR3 is 21 amino acids.

This chain joins TRBV4-1 and TRBJ1-4, with D perhaps matching TRBD1 (5 bases). Germline lookup yields CDR1 MGHRA and CDR2 YSYEKL. Trimming stripped 6 bases from V and 4 bases from J, with 18 bases between. The CDR3 loop spans 16 amino acids. The CDR3 loop is CASRHYQGAGNEKLFF. CDR3 DNA sequence: TGCGCCAGCAGACACTATCAGGGAGCGGGTAATGAAAAACTGTTTTTT.

The V and J genes are TRBV14 and TRBJ2-7, with TRBD1 matching over 8 bases. V lost 1 base and J lost 1; bases outside the gene matches: 0. Looked up from germline, CDR1 is SGHDN and CDR2 is FVKESK. The CDR3 is 14 amino acids. CDR3 residues: CASSQGTGSYEQYF. CDR3 sequence (DNA): TGTGCCAGCAGCCAAGGGACAGGGTCCTACGAGCAGTACTTC.

V usage is TRBV20-1 and J usage is TRBJ1-3; the D gene is possibly TRBD1 (5 bases). The length of the CDR3 is 11 residues. V was pared by 5 bases and J by 7 bases, with 9 bases between. The germline V gene encodes CDR1 DFQATT and CDR2 SNEGSKA (reference sequence). The CDR3 sequence: CSARSGNTIYF. DNA of the CDR3: TGCAGTGCTCGTTCAGGGAACACCATATATTTT.

The chain employs TRBV5-1 and TRBJ2-3; D perhaps matches TRBD2 (5 bases). Germline assignment: CDR1 SGHRS and CDR2 YFSETQ. Trimming stripped 0 bases from V and 5 bases from J, with 10 bases between. This CDR3 spans 14 amino acids. The CDR3 nucleotides read TGCGCCAGCAGCTTGGGGGGTAGCGAAGATACGCAGTATTTT. Translating gives CASSLGGSEDTQYF. The full variable domain, its missing parts supplied by reference TRBV5-1 and TRBJ2-3, is KAGVTQTPRYLIKTRGQQVTLSCSPISGHRSVSWYQQTPGQGLQFLFEYFSETQRNKGNFPGRFSGRQFSNSRSEMNVSTLELGDSALYLCASSLGGSEDTQYFGPGTRLTVL.

The chain joins TRBV28 to TRBJ2-1, with TRBD2 as a possible D gene (9 bases). V dropped 6 bases and J dropped 12 bases, with 24 bases sitting between them. Per the germline V gene, CDR1 is MDHEN and CDR2 is SYDVKM. The CDR3 spans 15 residues. DNA of the CDR3: TGTGCCAGCAGCAGGGGGCGCGGGAGGGCCGAGGGGCAGTTCTTC. It translates to CASSRGRGRAEGQFF.

V and J are TRBV28 and TRBJ1-2, with no clear D. The ends were cut back, 7 bases at V and 0 bases at J, with 9 bases in the middle. The germline CDR1 and CDR2 sequences are MDHEN and SYDVKM. This CDR3 region has 13 residues. CDR3 coding DNA: TGTGCCAGCAATGTAGGAGCTAACTATGGCTACACCTTC. This sequence encodes CASNVGANYGYTF.

J is TRBJ2-5 and V is TRBV14, with D possibly being TRBD2 (5 bases). Trimming shortened V by 0 bases and J by 5 bases, and 13 bases separated the two germline ends. The V gene's germline CDR1 is SGHDN and CDR2 FVKESK. This CDR3 region has 15 residues. CDR3 sequence: CASSQDRGSRETQYF. Written as DNA, the CDR3 is TGTGCCAGCAGCCAAGACCGCGGGTCAAGGGAGACCCAGTACTTC.

The chain recombines TRBV28 with TRBJ2-3; TRBD1 aligns across 9 bases. Unmatched junction bases numbered 8, after V lost 5 bases and J lost 5 bases. There are 15 residues in the CDR3. CDR1 is MDHEN, CDR2 SYDVKM, per germline. CDR3 sequence: CASSEAQGAVDTQYF. The CDR3, as DNA: TGTGCCAGCAGTGAGGCACAGGGGGCTGTAGATACGCAGTATTTT.

This clone was observed a few times. This rearrangement joins TRBV9 to TRBJ2-7; 7 bases line up with TRBD1. Unmatched junction bases numbered 4, after V lost 2 bases and J lost 2 bases. CDR1 is SGDLS, CDR2 YYNGEE, per germline. CDR3 size: 14 residues. This CDR3 is CASSVSQGTYEQYF. The CDR3 nucleotides read TGTGCCAGCAGCGTTTCACAGGGGACCTACGAGCAGTACTTC.

This clone occurred a few times. The CDR3: CASSFGQGNEQYF. The DNA of the CDR3 is TGTGCCAGCAGCTTCGGACAGGGGAACGAGCAGTACTTC. This chain uses TRBV11-2 with TRBJ2-7, with TRBD1 matching 9 bases. This CDR3 comprises 13 residues. Trimming at V came to 3 bases and at J to 5 bases, leaving 2 bases not matched to a gene. Germline V lookup: CDR1 SGHAT, CDR2 FQNNGV.

The table lists this clone with a few counts. The J gene is TRBJ2-7, the V gene TRBV28; weak D call: TRBD2 (5 bases). Deletions cut 6 bases from V and 6 bases from J, with 21 bases between. The germline gives CDR1 MDHEN, CDR2 SYDVKM. The CDR3 has 15 residues. In nucleotides, the CDR3 is TGTGCCAGCAGGATGACGGGAAGAGTTCCGCGCGAGCAGTACTTC. Translation: CASRMTGRVPREQYF.

In regard to this clone: At one of its ends the junction is not consistent with the germline gene, which may arise from a read error. V is TRBV4-1 and J is TRBJ2-1; D unresolved. The CDR3 extends over 15 amino acids. Germline CDR1 and CDR2: MGHRA and YSYEKL. The CDR3, as DNA: TGCGCCAGCAGCCAAGAGTCTAACTCCAACAATGAGCAGTTCTTC. Translation gives CASSQESNSNNEQFF.

The chain uses TRBV5-1 and TRBJ2-1; TRBD2 matches 7 bases. The trim removed 1 base at V and 6 bases at J, leaving 7 bases unmatched. This CDR3 contains 15 residues. Germline loops: CDR1 SGHRS, CDR2 YFSETQ. CDR3 DNA sequence: TGCGCCAGCAGCTTGCTAACGGGAGGACCCAATGAGCAGTTCTTC. Its protein is CASSLLTGGPNEQFF.

This clone was observed a few times. The chain joins TRBV7-3 to TRBJ2-1; the D is unclear. The CDR3 runs to 13 residues. Trimming pared 1 base from V and 5 bases from J, leaving 6 bases between. CDR1 is SGHTA, CDR2 FQGTGA, per germline. CDR3: CASSLSPDNEQFF. CDR3 bases: TGTGCCAGCAGCTTAAGTCCCGACAATGAGCAGTTCTTC.

The gene calls are TRBV7-6 and TRBJ2-7, with 10 positions matching TRBD2. The germline V gene encodes CDR1 SGHVS and CDR2 FNYEAQ. V trimming: 7 bases; J trimming: 6 bases; junction bases outside the gene matches: 3. This CDR3 is built from 12 residues. The chain's CDR3 is CASTASGGEQYF. In DNA, the CDR3 is TGTGCCAGCACCGCTAGCGGGGGCGAGCAGTACTTC.

This chain connects TRBV7-2 to TRBJ2-2; 10 bases align to TRBD2. This CDR3 has 18 residues. Germline-derived CDR1 and CDR2 are SGHTA and FQGNSA. The V segment lost 3 bases and the J segment 5 bases; nucleotides outside the gene matches: 12. The DNA for the CDR3 is TGTGCCAGCAGCTTGTTTAGCGGGGGGAACAAATTAACCGGGGAGCTGTTTTTT. Protein sequence: CASSLFSGGNKLTGELFF. Using reference TRBV7-2 and TRBJ2-2 for the parts outside the CDR3, the full variable domain is GAGVSQSPSNKVTEKGKDVELRCDPISGHTALYWYRQSLGQGLEFLIYFQGNSAPDKSGLPSDRFSAERTGGSVSTLTIQRTQQEDSAVYLCASSLFSGGNKLTGELFFGEGSRLTVL.

V and J are TRBV7-2 and TRBJ2-5; 7 bases map to TRBD2. This CDR3 is built from 15 residues. CDR1 is SGHTA and CDR2 is FQGNSA in the germline V gene. V lost 2 bases and J lost 4; bases outside the gene matches: 7. The CDR3 reads CASSLSRESPETQYF. CDR3 nucleotide sequence: TGTGCCAGCAGCTTATCGCGGGAGTCCCCAGAGACCCAGTACTTC.

The chain employs TRBV5-1 and TRBJ2-5, with a possible D match to TRBD1 (6 bases). V lost 0 bases, J lost 6 bases, and 12 bases lay in between. Germline loops: CDR1 SGHRS, CDR2 YFSETQ. There are 14 residues in the CDR3. The CDR3 DNA reads TGCGCCAGCAGCTTGGGCACAGGGCCCCAGACCCAGTACTTC. Protein sequence: CASSLGTGPQTQYF. The whole variable domain, remainder taken from reference TRBV5-1 and TRBJ2-5, is KAGVTQTPRYLIKTRGQQVTLSCSPISGHRSVSWYQQTPGQGLQFLFEYFSETQRNKGNFPGRFSGRQFSNSRSEMNVSTLELGDSALYLCASSLGTGPQTQYFGPGTRLLVL.